One sample yielded the 13 T cell receptor beta chains listed below, sequenced in a study of CD4 T cells in relation to SARS-CoV-2 and coronaviruses. Antigen specificity for these receptors is unknown. CD4+ T cells from unexposed donors were obtained before the COVID-19 pandemic (2011-2018). The cells were cultured for around ten days before CD4+ T cells were isolated. This table comes from immunoSEQ multiplex PCR, and its TCRdb copy is limited to in-frame clones, with some not included. Among some 28,000 clones listed, 74% were seen once. Input material: CD4+ T cells from PBMCs, cultured in vitro. Receptor source: a human donor in good health.

The CDR3 DNA is TGTGCCAGCTCACAGGGACCCGGGGAGCTGTTTTTT. This translates into CASSQGPGELFF. This chain links TRBV18 with TRBJ2-2; D is possibly TRBD1 or TRBD2 (5 bases each). The CDR3 covers 12 residues. Trimming took 4 bases from V and 6 from J, leaving 6 bases between them. The germline CDR1 and CDR2 sequences are KGHSH and LQKENI.

The chain combines TRBV11-1 with TRBJ2-1, with D possibly being TRBD1 or TRBD2 (5 bases each). V was trimmed by 3 bases and J by 4 bases, leaving 7 bases between them. Per the germline V gene, CDR1 is SGHAT and CDR2 is FQDESV (reference sequence). This CDR3 is 13 amino acids long. The CDR3 protein is CASSFEGYNEQFF. CDR3 DNA sequence: TGTGCCAGCAGCTTTGAGGGGTACAATGAGCAGTTCTTC.

This chain joins TRBV7-9 and TRBJ1-1; D is possibly TRBD1 (5 bases). The CDR3 runs 13 residues. V was shortened by 4 bases and J by 5 bases, with 11 bases between the two germline ends. Looked up from germline, CDR1 is SEHNR and CDR2 is FQNEAQ (reference sequence). CDR3 amino acids: CASSSIRQTEAFF. As DNA, the CDR3 is TGTGCCAGCAGCTCAATTCGACAGACTGAAGCTTTCTTT.

The chain recombines TRBV3-1 (or the pseudogene TRBV3-2) with TRBJ2-2; D ambiguous. The CDR3 length is 14 residues. With 1 base removed from V and 1 base from J, the gap between germline ends came to 4 bases. Germline assignment: CDR1 LGHDT and CDR2 YNNKEL (reference sequence). The CDR3 nucleotides read TGTGCCAGCAGCCAAGTACAGAACACCGGGGAGCTGTTTTTT. It yields the protein CASSQVQNTGELFF.

The V gene is TRBV3-1 (or the pseudogene TRBV3-2), the J gene TRBJ2-7; unclear D gene. The CDR3 loop spans 12 amino acids. CDR1 and CDR2 from the germline V gene are LGHDT and YNNKEL (reference sequence). The ends were cut back, 1 base at V and 2 bases at J, with 3 bases in the middle. The chain's CDR3 is CASSQGPYEQYF. The CDR3 region has the DNA TGTGCCAGCAGCCAAGGTCCCTACGAGCAGTACTTC.

The J gene is TRBJ2-1, the V gene TRBV4-3, with TRBD2 matching 13 bases. The CDR3 consists of 17 residues. The V segment lost 1 base and the J segment 5 bases; nucleotides outside the gene matches: 5. Germline lookup yields CDR1 LGHNA and CDR2 YSLEER. The CDR3 region is CASSQVAGLAGNNEQFF. The CDR3, as DNA: TGCGCCAGCAGCCAAGTCGCGGGACTAGCGGGAAACAATGAGCAGTTCTTC.

The count of this clone is one. CDR3 coding DNA: TGTGCCAGCAGACAGAACACAGATACGCAGTATTTT. Its protein is CASRQNTDTQYF. The rearrangement uses TRBV25-1 and TRBJ2-3; D is undetermined. CDR3 length: 12 amino acids. Germline CDR1 and CDR2: MGHDK and SYGVNS. V lost 6 bases to trimming and J lost 2 bases, with 6 bases between them.

This CDR3 is CASSLRLAGANNEQFF. In DNA form, the CDR3 reads TGTGCCAGCAGCTTACGACTAGCGGGAGCCAACAATGAGCAGTTCTTC. The J gene is TRBJ2-1, the V gene TRBV5-6, with TRBD2 matching over 12 bases. Germline V gene sequence: CDR1 SGHDT, CDR2 YYEEEE. This CDR3 has 16 residues. J was trimmed by 5 bases and V by 2 bases; bases with no gene match: 5.

The chain uses TRBV11-2 and TRBJ2-5; 10 nucleotides agree with TRBD2. The V gene end was trimmed by 5 bases and the J gene end by 3 bases; junction bases not matched to a gene: 6. The length of the CDR3 is 15 residues. In germline, CDR1 is SGHAT, CDR2 FQNNGV. Here the CDR3 DNA reads TGTGCCAGCAGCCCAAACAGCGGGGGGGAAGAGACCCAGTACTTC. Amino acids: CASSPNSGGEETQYF.

The chain uses TRBV21-1 and TRBJ1-5; no DNA check was done on the table's D call, TRBD1. TRBV21-1 is given as a pseudogene. This CDR3 has 19 residues. The CDR3 sequence is CASSTLGQGAIILDQPQHF. DNA for the CDR3: TGTGCCAGCAGCACCTTAGGACAGGGGGCGATTATCCTGGATCAGCCCCAGCATTTT.

V usage is TRBV6-5 and J usage is TRBJ2-7; possible D gene TRBD1, 6 bases. In germline, CDR1 is MNHEY, CDR2 SVGAGI. The CDR3 runs 14 residues. V lost 8 bases and J lost 0, with 14 bases in between. The CDR3, as DNA: TGTGCCAGCTGCAGGGGCCCAAACTCCTACGAGCAGTACTTC. This translates into CASCRGPNSYEQYF.

The CDR3 sequence is CASSAPTSSYEQYF. CDR3 DNA sequence: TGTGCCAGCAGTGCTCCGACTAGCTCCTACGAGCAGTACTTC. This sequence joins TRBV2 and TRBJ2-7; D perhaps matches TRBD2 (6 bases). Germline V lookup: CDR1 SNHLY, CDR2 FYNNEI. V was pared by 4 bases and J by 0 bases, with 10 bases between. The CDR3 contains 14 residues.

This clone was recorded a few times. This chain connects TRBV19 to TRBJ1-2, with 10 positions matching TRBD1. This CDR3 is built from 14 residues. V was clipped by 2 bases and J by 8 bases; unmatched bases: 5. Germline CDR1 reads LNHDA; CDR2 reads SQIVND (reference sequence). The CDR3 spells CASSIKTGGGGYTF. In nucleotides, the CDR3 is TGTGCCAGTAGTATAAAGACAGGGGGCGGCGGCTACACCTTC.